This paragraph reports one T cell receptor (beta chain). Primers for the PCR totalled 60 Vbeta and 13 Jbeta. The data were produced by immunoSEQ multiplex PCR, yet TCRdb's version contains in-frame clones alone and is incomplete. The sample yields some 150,000 clones, 77% seen once. This entry comes from a study of cytomegalovirus exposure and HLA in healthy donors. This CDR3 has 13 amino acids. In germline, CDR1 is SGHTA, CDR2 FQGNSA. V lost 5 bases, J lost 2 bases, and 10 bases lay in between. Sequencing was performed on PBMCs. The V gene is TRBV7-2, the J gene TRBJ2-7; perhaps TRBD2 as D (6 bases). This sequence originates from a female donor in good health and CMV-seronegative. CDR3 bases: TGTGCCAGCAGCCCAGGGACTCCCTACGAGCAGTACTTC. Protein: CASSPGTPYEQYF.